The clone carrying this T cell receptor (beta chain) was found a few times. This record comes from a study of blood T cells in healthy people across ages. V shed 2 bases and J shed 2 bases, with 8 bases lying between them. CDR3 length equals 14 residues. Germline assignment: CDR1 PRHDT and CDR2 FYEKMQ (reference sequence). A second PCR, run for about 7 to 11 cycles, used a sample-barcoded 5' primer plus a J-beta primer mix. Every single cDNA molecule received a tag from a template-switch adaptor with 12 random nucleotides. TCRdb re-analysed the 5' RACE reads in MiXCR, keeping a single row per CDR3 protein. The sample has roughly 1.7 million distinct CDR3 sequences; about 32% are singletons.

This rearrangement joins TRBV13 to TRBJ2-3; no definite D call. The clonotype originates from a woman under 40 in good health. The source material was blood. CDR3: CASSLIEDTDTQYF. CDR3 coding DNA: TGTGCCAGCAGCTTAATAGAAGACACAGATACGCAGTATTTT. The full variable domain, rest sourced from reference TRBV13 and TRBJ2-3, is AAGVIQSPRHLIKEKRETATLKCYPIPRHDTVYWYQQGPGQDPQFLISFYEKMQSDKGSIPDRFSAQQFSDYHSELNMSSLELGDSALYFCASSLIEDTDTQYFGPGTRLTVL.